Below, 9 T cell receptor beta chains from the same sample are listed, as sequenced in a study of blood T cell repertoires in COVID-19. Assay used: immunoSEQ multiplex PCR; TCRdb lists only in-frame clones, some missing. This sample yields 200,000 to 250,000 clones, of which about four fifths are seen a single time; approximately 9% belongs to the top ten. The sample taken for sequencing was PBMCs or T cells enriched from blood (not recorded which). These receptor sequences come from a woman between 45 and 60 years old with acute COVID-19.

The CDR3 here is CASSQEGFHEQYF. CDR3 DNA sequence: TGTGCCAGCAGCCAGGAGGGATTCCACGAGCAGTACTTC. This sequence joins TRBV4-2 and TRBJ2-7, with D possibly being TRBD2 (6 bases). The V gene's germline CDR1 is LGHNA and CDR2 YNFKEQ. The CDR3 covers 13 residues. V was clipped by 3 bases and J by 5 bases, with 11 bases between them.

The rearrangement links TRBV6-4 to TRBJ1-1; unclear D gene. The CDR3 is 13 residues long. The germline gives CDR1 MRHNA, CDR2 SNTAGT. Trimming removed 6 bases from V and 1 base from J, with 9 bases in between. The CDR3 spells CASRISQNTEAFF. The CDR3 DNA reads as TGTGCCAGCAGAATATCACAGAACACTGAAGCTTTCTTT.

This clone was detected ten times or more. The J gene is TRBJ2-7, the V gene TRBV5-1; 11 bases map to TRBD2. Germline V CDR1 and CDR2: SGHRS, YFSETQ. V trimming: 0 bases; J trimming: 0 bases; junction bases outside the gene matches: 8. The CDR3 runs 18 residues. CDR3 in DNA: TGCGCCAGCAGCTTGGGGACTAGCGGGTGGCAGAACTCCTACGAGCAGTACTTC. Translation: CASSLGTSGWQNSYEQYF.

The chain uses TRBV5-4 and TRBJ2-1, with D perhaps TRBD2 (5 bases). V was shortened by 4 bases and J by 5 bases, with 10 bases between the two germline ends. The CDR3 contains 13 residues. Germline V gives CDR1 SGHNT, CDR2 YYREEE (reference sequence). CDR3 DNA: TGTGCCAGCAGCCCCACAGCGGACAATGAGCAGTTCTTC. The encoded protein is CASSPTADNEQFF.

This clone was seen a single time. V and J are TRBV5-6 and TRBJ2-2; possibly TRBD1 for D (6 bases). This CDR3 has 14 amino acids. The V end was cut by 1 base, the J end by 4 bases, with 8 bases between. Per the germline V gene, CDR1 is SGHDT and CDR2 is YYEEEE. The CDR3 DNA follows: TGTGCCAGCAGCTTGCCCAGGGGCACCGGGGAGCTGTTTTTT. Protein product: CASSLPRGTGELFF.

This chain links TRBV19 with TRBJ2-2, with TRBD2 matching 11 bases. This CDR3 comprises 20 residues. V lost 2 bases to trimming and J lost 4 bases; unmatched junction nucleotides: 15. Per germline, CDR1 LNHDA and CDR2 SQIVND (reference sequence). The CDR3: CASSIRDRATSGRRTGELFF. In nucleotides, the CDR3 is TGTGCCAGTAGTATACGGGACAGGGCTACTAGCGGGAGACGCACCGGGGAGCTGTTTTTT.

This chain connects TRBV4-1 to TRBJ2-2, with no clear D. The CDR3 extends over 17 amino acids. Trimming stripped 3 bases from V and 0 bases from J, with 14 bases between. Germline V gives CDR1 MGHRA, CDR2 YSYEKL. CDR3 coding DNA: TGCGCCAGCAGCCATGGAGCGTCAAGTTCGAACACCGGGGAGCTGTTTTTT. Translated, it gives CASSHGASSSNTGELFF.

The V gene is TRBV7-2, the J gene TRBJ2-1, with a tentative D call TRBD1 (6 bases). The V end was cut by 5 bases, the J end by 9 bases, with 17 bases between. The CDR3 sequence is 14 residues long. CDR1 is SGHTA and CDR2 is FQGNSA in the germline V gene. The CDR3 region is CASSTQGQLGEQFF. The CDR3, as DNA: TGTGCCAGCAGCACGCAGGGGCAGTTAGGTGAGCAGTTCTTC.

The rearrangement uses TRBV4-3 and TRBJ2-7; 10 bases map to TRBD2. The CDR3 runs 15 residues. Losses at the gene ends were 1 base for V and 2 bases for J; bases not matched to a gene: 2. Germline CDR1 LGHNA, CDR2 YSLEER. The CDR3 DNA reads TGCGCCAGCAGCCAAGCCCTAGCGGGAGCCTACGAGCAGTACTTC. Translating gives CASSQALAGAYEQYF.